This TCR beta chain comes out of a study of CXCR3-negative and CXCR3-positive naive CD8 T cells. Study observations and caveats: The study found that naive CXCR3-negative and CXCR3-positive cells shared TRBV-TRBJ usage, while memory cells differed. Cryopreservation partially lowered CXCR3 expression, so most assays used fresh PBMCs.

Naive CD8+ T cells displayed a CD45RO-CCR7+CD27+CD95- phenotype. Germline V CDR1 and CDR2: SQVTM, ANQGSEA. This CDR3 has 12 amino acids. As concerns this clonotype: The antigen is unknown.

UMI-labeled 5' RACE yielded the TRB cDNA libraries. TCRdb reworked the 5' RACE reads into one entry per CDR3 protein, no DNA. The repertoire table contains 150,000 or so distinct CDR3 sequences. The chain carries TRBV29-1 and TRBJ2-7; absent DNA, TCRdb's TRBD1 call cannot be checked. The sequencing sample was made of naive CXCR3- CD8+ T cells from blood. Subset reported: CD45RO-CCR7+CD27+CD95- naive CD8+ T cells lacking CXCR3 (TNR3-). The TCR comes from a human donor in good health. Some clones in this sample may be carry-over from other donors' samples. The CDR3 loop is CSVALQGYEQYF.